This TCR beta chain was sequenced during a study of early T cells in non-severe SARS-CoV-2 infection. At the level of the study: From unsorted whole blood, bulk RNA was sequenced, and the chains remained unpaired.

Unique molecular identifiers were added to individual cDNA molecules. Each CDR3 protein is one row after TCRdb ran MiXCR on the 5' RACE reads. The sample shows tens of thousands of distinct CDR3 sequences, 13% to 15% of them seen only once. The clonotype was recovered from an adult who was a healthcare worker with PCR-confirmed SARS-CoV-2 infection or an uninfected control (not recorded which). The sequenced sample consisted of whole blood.

CDR3 in amino acids: CSASMGNQPQHF. The DNA of the CDR3 is TGCAGTGCTAGTATGGGTAATCAGCCCCAGCATTTT. The chain links TRBV20-1 to TRBJ1-5, with D unresolved. V lost 3 bases to trimming and J lost 4 bases, with 7 bases between them. The CDR3 extends over 12 amino acids. CDR1 and CDR2 from the germline V gene are DFQATT and SNEGSKA (reference sequence).